This T cell receptor beta chain came from a study of blood T cell repertoires in COVID-19. Grouping used clinical history reported by participants in a survey and questionnaire. With V trimmed by 3 bases and J by 5 bases, 3 bases remained unmatched. Germline V CDR1 and CDR2: LNHDA, SQIVND (reference sequence). The CDR3 is made up of 14 amino acids. Profiled with immunoSEQ multiplex PCR; TCRdb holds only in-frame clones, not every one. The sample holds over 150,000 clones, roughly 78% seen once. The rearrangement uses TRBV19 and TRBJ2-3, with TRBD2 matching over 9 bases. The sequencing input was PBMCs or T cells enriched from blood (not recorded which). The clonotype comes from a woman aged 70-85 years in a cohort exposed to, infected with or recovered from COVID-19 (not recorded which). CDR3 nucleotides: TGTGCCAGTAGTATTGAACTAGCGGGAGATACGCAGTATTTT. Translated, it gives CASSIELAGDTQYF.